These 29 T cell receptor beta chains share one sample of origin, sequenced in a study of cytomegalovirus exposure and HLA in healthy donors. Primers for the PCR totalled 60 Vbeta and 13 Jbeta. Sequencing was performed with immunoSEQ multiplex PCR; in TCRdb, only in-frame clones are kept and a portion is missing. The sample carries about 160,000 clones, approximately 80% recorded once. Sequencing was done on a sample of PBMCs. The receptors come from a young man in good health and CMV-seropositive.

CDR3 sequence reads: CASSPRGPYNSPLHF. The CDR3 DNA follows: TGTGCCAGCAGTCCCAGGGGTCCCTATAATTCACCCCTCCACTTT. The genes are TRBV28 and TRBJ1-6; D perhaps matches TRBD1 (6 bases). With 5 bases removed from V and 2 bases from J, the gap between germline ends came to 10 bases. In germline, CDR1 is MDHEN, CDR2 SYDVKM. The CDR3 has 15 residues.

The V gene is TRBV9, the J gene TRBJ2-2, with D maybe TRBD1 (5 bases). The germline gives CDR1 SGDLS, CDR2 YYNGEE. The CDR3 is 16 amino acids. V gave up 0 bases and J gave up 3 bases, with 12 bases separating them. The CDR3 sequence: CASSVVGRGYTGELFF. The CDR3 DNA sequence: TGTGCCAGCAGCGTAGTTGGTAGGGGTTACACCGGGGAGCTGTTTTTT.

In this sample, this clone turned up once. This chain connects TRBV7-2 to TRBJ2-7; 11 bases are a match to TRBD2. The CDR3 loop spans 14 amino acids. V was pared by 5 bases and J by 5 bases, with 5 bases of the junction left unmatched. CDR1 SGHTA and CDR2 FQGNSA come from the germline V gene. CDR3 in amino acids: CASSISGGADEQYF. In nucleotides, the CDR3 is TGTGCCAGCAGCATTAGCGGGGGGGCCGACGAGCAGTACTTC.

Only one count was recorded for this clone. V gene TRBV5-4 combines with J gene TRBJ2-1; 10 positions agree with TRBD1. This CDR3 contains 14 residues. In germline, CDR1 is SGHNT, CDR2 YYREEE (reference sequence). V dropped 3 bases and J dropped 5; count of bases not matched to a gene: 2. CDR3 amino acids: CASSSDRGDNEQFF. CDR3 nucleotides: TGTGCCAGCAGCTCGGACAGGGGGGACAATGAGCAGTTCTTC.

This chain links TRBV11-2 with TRBJ2-3; 9 nucleotides align to TRBD2. The CDR3 is made up of 15 amino acids. J was trimmed by 3 bases and V by 3 bases; bases with no gene match: 4. The germline V gene encodes CDR1 SGHAT and CDR2 FQNNGV. As DNA, the CDR3 is TGTGCCAGCAGCTTCCGGCGGGGGGGGACAGATACGCAGTATTTT. The encoded protein is CASSFRRGGTDTQYF.

This chain links TRBV7-8 with TRBJ2-1, with 8 nucleotides matching TRBD1. The CDR3 has 14 amino acids. The germline V gene encodes CDR1 SGHVS and CDR2 FQNEAQ. V lost 2 bases to trimming and J lost 6 bases; unmatched junction nucleotides: 3. The CDR3 region is CASSLQGARNEQFF. Written as DNA, the CDR3 is TGTGCCAGCAGCTTACAGGGGGCGCGCAATGAGCAGTTCTTC.

This chain uses TRBV4-1 with TRBJ2-3; a possible D gene is TRBD1 (6 bases). V was clipped by 0 bases and J by 6 bases, with 10 bases between them. The CDR3 is 14 amino acids. Germline V gives CDR1 MGHRA, CDR2 YSYEKL. CDR3 bases: TGCGCCAGCAGCCAAGATTCCCAGGGGGATACGCAGTATTTT. Encoded protein: CASSQDSQGDTQYF.

The chain joins TRBV27 to TRBJ2-3, with D unclear. CDR1 is MNHEY, CDR2 SMNVEV, per germline (reference sequence). V lost 8 bases and J lost 2, with 8 bases in between. The CDR3 is made up of 12 amino acids. In DNA form, the CDR3 reads TGTGCCAGCCGAGGTTACACAGATACGCAGTATTTT. Translated: CASRGYTDTQYF.

This sequence joins TRBV5-5 and TRBJ1-1, with D hard to call. The V end lost 4 bases, the J end lost 6 bases, and 10 bases lay between the germline ends. The CDR3 totals 12 residues. Germline V gene data show CDR1 as SGHKS and CDR2 as YYEKEE (reference sequence). The CDR3 coding sequence is TGTGCCAGCAGCCCGCGGGGTCCTGAAGCTTTCTTT. This encodes CASSPRGPEAFF.

The chain employs TRBV4-1 and TRBJ2-4, with 9 bases matching TRBD1. With V trimmed by 1 base and J by 9 bases, 16 bases remained unmatched. CDR1 and CDR2 from the germline V gene are MGHRA and YSYEKL. The length of the CDR3 is 18 residues. The CDR3 DNA is TGCGCCAGCAGCCAAGTCTCAACAGGGGGCGCCTCTTCGTCCATTCAGTACTTC. This sequence encodes CASSQVSTGGASSSIQYF.

CDR3 in DNA: TGTGCCTTAGGGACAGCGAATAATTCACCCCTCCACTTT. It translates to CALGTANNSPLHF. The chain couples TRBV30 to TRBJ1-6, with 7 bases aligning to TRBD1. CDR1 GTSNPN and CDR2 SVGIG come from the germline V gene (reference sequence). The CDR3 length is 13 residues. Unmatched junction bases numbered 5, after V lost 7 bases and J lost 5 bases.

V usage is TRBV6-5 and J usage is TRBJ2-2; D is ambiguous. The V gene lost 7 bases and the J gene lost 3 bases, with 9 bases spanning the gap. The germline CDR1 and CDR2 sequences are MNHEY and SVGAGI. This CDR3 is built from 13 residues. The CDR3 loop is CASTEIHTGELFF. CDR3 nucleotides: TGTGCCAGCACCGAGATTCACACCGGGGAGCTGTTTTTT.

The J gene is TRBJ1-1, the V gene TRBV30, with D uncertain. The CDR3 is 13 amino acids. V shed 2 bases and J shed 4 bases, with 11 bases lying between them. Germline V gives CDR1 GTSNPN, CDR2 SVGIG (reference sequence). The CDR3 loop is CAWSRPPGTEAFF. The CDR3 DNA reads as TGTGCCTGGAGTAGACCGCCGGGCACTGAAGCTTTCTTT.

This sequence joins TRBV19 and TRBJ1-1; D is undetermined. The length of the CDR3 is 13 residues. Trimming took 2 bases from V and 4 from J, leaving 8 bases between them. CDR1 is LNHDA and CDR2 is SQIVND in the germline V gene (reference sequence). Here the CDR3 reads CASSIRGSTEAFF. Written as DNA, the CDR3 is TGTGCCAGTAGTATACGGGGATCCACTGAAGCTTTCTTT. Filled out from reference TRBV19 and TRBJ1-1, the complete variable domain reads DGGITQSPKYLFRKEGQNVTLSCEQNLNHDAMYWYRQDPGQGLRLIYYSQIVNDFQKGDIAEGYSVSREKKESFPLTVTSAQKNPTAFYLCASSIRGSTEAFFGQGTRLTVV.

The chain couples TRBV6-5 to TRBJ2-5; 8 nucleotides line up with TRBD1. This CDR3 comprises 14 residues. The V segment lost 2 bases and the J segment 4 bases; nucleotides outside the gene matches: 3. Germline CDR1 is MNHEY and CDR2 is SVGAGI. This CDR3 reads CASSYRQGRETQYF. The CDR3 region has the DNA TGTGCCAGCAGTTACCGACAGGGGAGAGAGACCCAGTACTTC.

CDR3 DNA sequence: TGTGCCAGCAGCCCGTACACAGATACGCAGTATTTT. Its translation is CASSPYTDTQYF. V usage is TRBV7-3 and J usage is TRBJ2-3; D is unclear. The CDR3 runs to 12 residues. Germline V gene lookup returns CDR1 SGHTA and CDR2 FQGTGA. Trimming stripped 5 bases from V and 2 bases from J, with 5 bases between.

The V call is TRBV6-5, the J call TRBJ2-3, with D perhaps matching TRBD1 (5 bases). Germline V gives CDR1 MNHEY, CDR2 SVGAGI. The CDR3 has 14 amino acids. Trimming stripped 2 bases from V and 4 bases from J, with 10 bases between. The CDR3 region has the DNA TGTGCCAGCAGTTACGGGGCGGCCGCAGATACGCAGTATTTT. Protein product: CASSYGAAADTQYF.

This sequence joins TRBV6-5 and TRBJ1-6; TRBD1 matches at 12 bases. The CDR3 is made up of 14 amino acids. V lost 11 bases, J lost 9 bases, and 8 bases stayed unmatched. The germline V gene encodes CDR1 MNHEY and CDR2 SVGAGI. Here the CDR3 DNA reads TGTGCCGGGGGACAGGGGGCGAAGGGTTCACCCCTCCACTTT. Protein product: CAGGQGAKGSPLHF.

This sequence joins TRBV5-1 and TRBJ2-3; 11 nucleotides agree with TRBD2. The CDR3 has 16 residues. Looked up from germline, CDR1 is SGHRS and CDR2 is YFSETQ. J lost 4 bases, V lost 0 bases, and 4 bases had no gene match. CDR3 nucleotides: TGCGCCAGCAGCTTGGTAGGGACTAGCGGATCAGATACGCAGTATTTT. This codes for CASSLVGTSGSDTQYF.

The rearrangement uses TRBV6-1 and TRBJ2-1; 7 nucleotides match TRBD2. J gave up 2 bases and V 3 bases, and 1 base lay outside the gene matches. CDR1 and CDR2 (germline): MNHNS, SASEGT. The CDR3 is 14 residues long. CDR3 DNA sequence: TGTGCCAGCAGTGACAGCGGGGCCTACAATGAGCAGTTCTTC. Protein product: CASSDSGAYNEQFF.

This rearrangement joins TRBV10-3 to TRBJ2-7; perhaps TRBD1 as D (5 bases). Trimming removed 4 bases at V and 1 base at J, with 11 bases between. In germline, CDR1 is ENHRY, CDR2 SYGVKD. The CDR3 totals 14 residues. The CDR3 protein is CAISAPQGSYEQYF. CDR3 nucleotide sequence: TGTGCCATCAGTGCCCCCCAGGGTTCCTACGAGCAGTACTTC.

The rearrangement links TRBV15 to TRBJ2-7; 7 positions agree with TRBD1. J lost 1 base, V lost 4 bases, and 4 bases had no gene match. Germline assignment: CDR1 LNHNV and CDR2 YYDKDF (reference sequence). The CDR3 loop spans 14 amino acids. CDR3 in amino acids: CATSKGDRSYEQYF. The CDR3 region has the DNA TGTGCCACCAGCAAAGGGGACAGATCCTACGAGCAGTACTTC.

This clone occurred a few times. The sample carries other DNA sequences with the same CDR3. The CDR3 DNA sequence: TGTGCCAGCAGTTCGCCGACAGGGGGCAGCTACGAGCAGTACTTC. It is translated as CASSSPTGGSYEQYF. The chain combines TRBV28 with TRBJ2-7, with TRBD1 matching over 10 bases. After removal of 4 bases from V and 3 bases from J, the junction contained 6 bases not matched to a gene. Germline loops: CDR1 MDHEN, CDR2 SYDVKM. The CDR3 spans 15 residues. Full variable domain (rest looked up from reference TRBV28 and TRBJ2-7): DVKVTQSSRYLVKRTGEKVFLECVQDMDHENMFWYRQDPGLGLRLIYFSYDVKMKEKGDIPEGYSVSREKKERFSLILESASTNQTSMYLCASSSPTGGSYEQYFGPGTRLTVT.

The chain combines TRBV19 with TRBJ2-3; 11 positions agree with TRBD1. CDR3 length: 16 residues. V lost 5 bases, J lost 4 bases, and 8 bases stayed unmatched. Germline lookup yields CDR1 LNHDA and CDR2 SQIVND (reference sequence). The CDR3 DNA is TGTGCCAGTAGTCACCCCCCGGGACAGGGGGCAGATACGCAGTATTTT. It yields the protein CASSHPPGQGADTQYF.

V gene TRBV6-1 combines with J gene TRBJ1-4, with D perhaps TRBD1 (6 bases). The CDR3 spans 20 residues. Trimming removed 2 bases at V and 5 bases at J, with 27 bases between. Germline V CDR1 and CDR2: MNHNS, SASEGT. The CDR3 spells CASSEKVRGRTPAGNEKLFF. The CDR3 DNA sequence: TGTGCCAGCAGTGAAAAGGTCAGGGGCAGAACACCAGCCGGGAATGAAAAACTGTTTTTT.

This chain joins TRBV30 and TRBJ1-5; weak D call: TRBD1 (5 bases). Between the trimmed V and J ends, which lost 2 bases and 6 bases, there was a span of 11 bases. CDR1 and CDR2 (germline): GTSNPN, SVGIG (reference sequence). This CDR3 has 13 amino acids. The CDR3 loop is CAWSRGESQPQHF. CDR3 DNA: TGTGCCTGGAGTCGGGGGGAGTCTCAGCCCCAGCATTTT. Supplemented by reference TRBV30 and TRBJ1-5, the full variable domain reads SQTIHQWPATLVQPVGSPLSLECTVEGTSNPNLYWYRQAAGRGLQLLFYSVGIGQISSEVPQNLSASRPQDRQFILSSKKLLLSDSGFYLCAWSRGESQPQHFGDGTRLSIL.

This chain connects TRBV28 to TRBJ1-5; D not certain. Germline V gives CDR1 MDHEN, CDR2 SYDVKM. The CDR3 totals 12 residues. Trimming removed 5 bases at V and 7 bases at J, with 9 bases between. The CDR3 DNA sequence: TGTGCCAGCAGTGAGGAGGGACAGCCCCAGCATTTT. Its translation is CASSEEGQPQHF.

This chain connects TRBV7-6 to TRBJ1-4; 8 nucleotides agree with TRBD1. Trimming cost V 5 bases and J 8 bases; bases outside gene matches: 7. The germline V gene has CDR1 SGHVS and CDR2 FNYEAQ. CDR3 size: 14 residues. CDR3 in DNA: TGTGCCAGCAGCCCAGGACAGGGTGGCGAAAAACTGTTTTTT. Amino acids: CASSPGQGGEKLFF.

The chain recombines TRBV7-8 with TRBJ2-3; 8 bases fit TRBD1. Germline-derived CDR1 and CDR2 are SGHVS and FQNEAQ. With V trimmed by 4 bases and J by 4 bases, 4 bases remained unmatched. This CDR3 is built from 14 residues. DNA for the CDR3: TGTGCCAGCAGCTCCCGGACAGGGCCAGATACGCAGTATTTT. The encoded protein is CASSSRTGPDTQYF.